This TCR beta chain was obtained from a study of CD8 T cells in Susac syndrome. RNA amounts of about 0.5 to 1 ug underwent reverse transcription with random hexamers. TCRdb fed the immunoSEQ multiplex PCR reads into MiXCR, producing one record per CDR3 protein. The sample records around 300,000 distinct CDR3 sequences, about 82% being singletons. Unmatched junction bases numbered 16, after V lost 2 bases and J lost 3 bases. The CDR3 covers 19 residues. The germline V gene has CDR1 MNHEY and CDR2 SMNVEV (reference sequence). This TCR derives from a human donor with multiple sclerosis. Material for sequencing was CD8+ T cells from PBMCs. The chain links TRBV27 to TRBJ2-1; 7 nucleotides match TRBD1. The CDR3 loop is CASSLPVTHRGRFYNEQFF. The CDR3 nucleotides are TGTGCCAGCAGTTTACCCGTTACTCACAGGGGCCGTTTCTACAATGAGCAGTTCTTC.